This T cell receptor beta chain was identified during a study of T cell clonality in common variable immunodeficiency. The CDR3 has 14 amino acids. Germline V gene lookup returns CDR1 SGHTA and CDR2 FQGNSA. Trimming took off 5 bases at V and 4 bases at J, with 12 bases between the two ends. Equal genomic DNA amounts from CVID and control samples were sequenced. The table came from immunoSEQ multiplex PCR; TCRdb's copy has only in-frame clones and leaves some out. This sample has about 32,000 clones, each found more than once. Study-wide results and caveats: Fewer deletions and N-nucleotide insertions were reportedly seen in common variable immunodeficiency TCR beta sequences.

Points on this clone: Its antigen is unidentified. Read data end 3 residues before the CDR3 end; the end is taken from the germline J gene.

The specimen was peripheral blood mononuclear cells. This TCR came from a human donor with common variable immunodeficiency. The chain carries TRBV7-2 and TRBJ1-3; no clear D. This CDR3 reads CASSPVAGGNTIYF. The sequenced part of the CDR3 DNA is TGTGCCAGCAGCCCTGTGGCAGGCGGAAACACC.